The 25 T cell receptor beta chains reported below all come from one sample, sequenced in a study of preoperative IRX-2 immunotherapy in early breast cancer. This sample's treatment: preoperative locoregional IRX-2 cytokine immunotherapy. Here immunoSEQ multiplex PCR was the method, and the copy in TCRdb shows in-frame clones only, minus some. The sample contains tens of thousands of clones, about nine tenths of which appear only once. The sample consisted of tumor tissue, taken after IRX-2 immunotherapy. These receptors all come from a human donor with breast cancer.

The rearrangement joins TRBV6-8 to TRBJ1-5; 8 nucleotides align to TRBD1. Germline assignment: CDR1 MNHGY and CDR2 SAAAGT. The junction had 11 bases not matched to a gene; V was cut back by 10 bases and J by 9 bases. This CDR3 is 13 amino acids long. The DNA for the CDR3 is TGTGCCACCGGACAGGGCAATTTGGGGCCCCAGCATTTT. Its translation is CATGQGNLGPQHF.

The chain combines TRBV29-1 with TRBJ1-4, with D possibly being TRBD1 (5 bases). The CDR3 has 12 residues. Germline CDR1 is SQVTM and CDR2 is ANQGSEA. Trimming took off 6 bases at V and 8 bases at J, with 13 bases between the two ends. The CDR3 loop reads CSVGPGGEKLFF. In nucleotides, the CDR3 is TGCAGCGTGGGACCGGGGGGGGAAAAACTGTTTTTT.

This clone showed up just once. The chain links TRBV6-1 to TRBJ2-3, with TRBD2 matching over 12 bases. Germline V gene data show CDR1 as MNHNS and CDR2 as SASEGT. This CDR3 contains 16 residues. After removal of 1 base from V and 1 base from J, the junction contained 0 bases not matched to a gene. CDR3 coding DNA: TGTGCCAGCAGTGAAGGGACTAGCGGGGGCACAGATACGCAGTATTTT. This gives the protein CASSEGTSGGTDTQYF.

This clone appeared a single time. V and J are TRBV5-1 and TRBJ2-3; 16 bases align to TRBD2. The germline CDR1 and CDR2 sequences are SGHRS and YFSETQ. V lost 4 bases, J lost 2 bases, and 10 bases stayed unmatched. The CDR3 totals 19 residues. The CDR3, as DNA: TGCGCCAGCAGCGCGGGACTAGCGGGAGGGCCTACCTACACAGATACGCAGTATTTT. Protein sequence: CASSAGLAGGPTYTDTQYF. Based on the CDR3 plus reference TRBV5-1 and TRBJ2-3, the full variable domain is KAGVTQTPRYLIKTRGQQVTLSCSPISGHRSVSWYQQTPGQGLQFLFEYFSETQRNKGNFPGRFSGRQFSNSRSEMNVSTLELGDSALYLCASSAGLAGGPTYTDTQYFGPGTRLTVL.

This chain uses TRBV6-8 with TRBJ2-5; possibly TRBD1 or TRBD2 for D (5 bases each). The germline V gene encodes CDR1 MNHGY and CDR2 SAAAGT. This CDR3 region has 15 residues. The V gene lost 6 bases and the J gene lost 2 bases, with 16 bases spanning the gap. The CDR3 DNA follows: TGTGCCAGCAGCTGGGACGAGCGAAGTCAAGAGACCCAGTACTTC. It specifies CASSWDERSQETQYF.

This chain connects TRBV7-1 to TRBJ1-1; D uncertain. TRBV7-1 is sorted into the ORF group, with uncertain function. The V gene lost 3 bases and the J gene lost 1 base, with 12 bases spanning the gap. This CDR3 contains 15 residues. CDR3: CASSSRLLENTEAFF. Here the CDR3 DNA reads TGTGCCAGCAGCTCCCGGTTACTAGAGAACACTGAAGCTTTCTTT.

This rearrangement joins TRBV7-6 to TRBJ1-3; D is unresolved. Trimming stripped 3 bases from V and 0 bases from J, with 9 bases between. CDR3 length: 15 amino acids. Germline CDR1 SGHVS, CDR2 FNYEAQ. DNA of the CDR3: TGTGCCAGCAGCTTCGCAGTGCTCTCTGGAAACACCATATATTTT. Its translation: CASSFAVLSGNTIYF.

The chain combines TRBV4-3 with TRBJ1-6, with D uncertain. Germline V gives CDR1 LGHNA, CDR2 YSLEER. The ends were cut back, 0 bases at V and 7 bases at J, with 7 bases in the middle. This CDR3 region has 14 residues. The CDR3 DNA reads as TGCGCCAGCAGCCAAGATTACGGGAATTCACCCCTCCACTTT. Protein product: CASSQDYGNSPLHF.

The J gene is TRBJ1-2, the V gene TRBV19; the D is unclear. Germline assignment: CDR1 LNHDA and CDR2 SQIVND (reference sequence). The V and J ends lost 3 bases and 6 bases respectively, with 17 bases between them. The CDR3 covers 15 residues. For the CDR3, the DNA is TGTGCCAGTAGTATGTCCGGGGATGACTTCAATGGCTACACCTTC. Encoded protein: CASSMSGDDFNGYTF.

The rearrangement links TRBV6-8 to TRBJ1-5, with a possible D match to TRBD1 (5 bases). Germline-derived CDR1 and CDR2 are MNHGY and SAAAGT. Trimming took off 6 bases at V and 7 bases at J, with 19 bases between the two ends. This CDR3 is 15 amino acids long. In DNA form, the CDR3 reads TGTGCCAGCAGCTTGGACAATAAACCCAGACAGCCCCAGCATTTT. Translation gives CASSLDNKPRQPQHF.

The chain carries TRBV11-3 and TRBJ2-1; TRBD2 aligns across 14 bases. J was trimmed by 6 bases and V by 5 bases; bases with no gene match: 6. The V gene's germline CDR1 is SGHNT and CDR2 YENEEA. The CDR3 has 16 residues. The CDR3 DNA reads TGTGCCAGCAGCACGCGACTAGCGGGGGGGGGCAATGAGCAGTTCTTC. Protein sequence: CASSTRLAGGGNEQFF.

V gene TRBV6-8 combines with J gene TRBJ1-1; 8 bases are a match to TRBD1. CDR1 and CDR2 from the germline V gene are MNHGY and SAAAGT. This CDR3 comprises 13 residues. After removal of 10 bases from V and 0 bases from J, the junction contained 4 bases not matched to a gene. The CDR3 loop is CAIMGQVNTEAFF. In nucleotides, the CDR3 is TGTGCCATCATGGGACAGGTGAACACTGAAGCTTTCTTT.

The chain joins TRBV28 to TRBJ2-7; TRBD1 is a possible D gene (6 bases). Trimming pared 2 bases from V and 3 bases from J, leaving 14 bases between. CDR3 length: 15 amino acids. Germline CDR1 reads MDHEN; CDR2 reads SYDVKM. The CDR3 nucleotides read TGTGCCAGCAGTTTACGTGGGGGCTACCTCTACGAGCAGTACTTC. It codes for CASSLRGGYLYEQYF.

This clone was counted only a few times. The chain recombines TRBV15 with TRBJ2-4, with 13 positions matching TRBD2. CDR3 length: 17 amino acids. In germline, CDR1 is LNHNV, CDR2 YYDKDF (reference sequence). V lost 3 bases, J lost 0 bases, and 2 bases stayed unmatched. The CDR3 DNA follows: TGTGCCACCAGCAGGGGACTAGCGGGAATAGCCAAAAACATTCAGTACTTC. Encoded protein: CATSRGLAGIAKNIQYF.

V and J are TRBV7-5 and TRBJ2-5; TRBD2 is taken as the D call from the table, unchecked against the DNA. TRBV7-5 is shown as a pseudogene. The CDR3 is made up of 14 amino acids. In nucleotides, the CDR3 is TGTGCCAGCAGCTTAATGGGCGGGATAGAGACCCAGTACTTC. Residues: CASSLMGGIETQYF.

This chain uses TRBV5-1 with TRBJ1-2; possibly TRBD1 for D (6 bases). With 5 bases removed from V and 5 bases from J, the gap between germline ends came to 16 bases. Germline V gene lookup returns CDR1 SGHRS and CDR2 YFSETQ. The CDR3 contains 14 residues. CDR3 sequence reads: CASRDPDRSYGYTF. CDR3 coding DNA: TGCGCCAGCAGGGACCCCGACAGGTCATATGGCTACACCTTC. The complete variable domain, with remaining parts taken from reference TRBV5-1 and TRBJ1-2, reads KAGVTQTPRYLIKTRGQQVTLSCSPISGHRSVSWYQQTPGQGLQFLFEYFSETQRNKGNFPGRFSGRQFSNSRSEMNVSTLELGDSALYLCASRDPDRSYGYTFGSGTRLTVV.

The gene calls are TRBV28 and TRBJ2-7; D is perhaps TRBD2 (6 bases). The germline CDR1 and CDR2 sequences are MDHEN and SYDVKM. CDR3 length equals 14 residues. V was cut by 5 bases and J by 4 bases, with 15 bases left in between. CDR3 DNA sequence: TGTGCCAGCAGTGCCCCCGGGAGCGATTACGAGCAGTACGTC. Translation gives CASSAPGSDYEQYV.

The rearrangement uses TRBV6-8 and TRBJ1-6; D not resolved. Germline assignment: CDR1 MNHGY and CDR2 SAAAGT. The length of the CDR3 is 17 residues. Trimming removed 10 bases at V and 1 base at J, with 20 bases between. The CDR3 sequence: CATTRRLIRSYNSPLHF. CDR3 coding DNA: TGTGCCACCACCCGCCGATTGATCAGGTCCTATAATTCACCCCTCCACTTT.

This rearrangement joins TRBV19 to TRBJ1-1, with D perhaps matching TRBD1 (6 bases). The germline V and J ends were trimmed by 7 bases and 0 bases, with 15 bases remaining between them. The CDR3 has 15 amino acids. Germline V gene sequence: CDR1 LNHDA, CDR2 SQIVND (reference sequence). Here the CDR3 reads CASKVGQTLNTEAFF. The CDR3, as DNA: TGTGCCAGTAAAGTAGGACAGACTTTGAACACTGAAGCTTTCTTT.

The genes are TRBV6-8 and TRBJ2-3, with D possibly being TRBD1 (5 bases). V was clipped by 8 bases and J by 6 bases, with 15 bases between them. Per the germline V gene, CDR1 is MNHGY and CDR2 is SAAAGT. The CDR3 loop spans 13 amino acids. CDR3 loop: CASRNTGYDTQYF. The CDR3 coding sequence is TGTGCCAGCCGAAATACAGGATACGATACGCAGTATTTT.

The rearrangement joins TRBV11-3 to TRBJ1-3; D call uncertain. The CDR3 runs 14 residues. CDR1 is SGHNT, CDR2 YENEEA, per germline. The V end was cut by 5 bases, the J end by 0 bases, with 8 bases between. The CDR3 loop is CASSQGPSGNTIYF. The DNA for the CDR3 is TGTGCCAGCAGCCAAGGCCCCTCTGGAAACACCATATATTTT.

The J gene is TRBJ1-2, the V gene TRBV11-3; 8 positions agree with TRBD1. The CDR3 sequence is 15 residues long. V dropped 1 base and J dropped 7; count of bases not matched to a gene: 8. The germline V gene has CDR1 SGHNT and CDR2 YENEEA. In nucleotides, the CDR3 is TGTGCCAGCAGCTTAGGAGGCAGGGGGCTCTCTGGCTACACCTTC. This codes for CASSLGGRGLSGYTF.

The gene calls are TRBV6-8 and TRBJ1-6; no definite D call. Germline assignment: CDR1 MNHGY and CDR2 SAAAGT. This CDR3 spans 16 amino acids. With 5 bases removed from V and 6 bases from J, the gap between germline ends came to 17 bases. CDR3 nucleotide sequence: TGTGCCAGCAGTCCACCCGTGGGCACGGGTAATTCACCCCTCCACTTT. This encodes CASSPPVGTGNSPLHF.

The CDR3 nucleotides are TGCGCCAGCAGCCCGGACCCAGGAAACACCATATATTTT. Translation: CASSPDPGNTIYF. The genes are TRBV23-1 and TRBJ1-3; D is ambiguous. TRBV23-1 is treated as an ORF (open reading frame) with a function not yet certain. Trimming cost V 6 bases and J 4 bases, with 10 bases left between them. This CDR3 is built from 13 residues.

The chain joins TRBV11-3 to TRBJ2-3; perhaps TRBD2 as D (7 bases). The CDR3 runs 15 residues. The V and J ends lost 5 bases and 4 bases respectively, with 16 bases between them. Germline V gives CDR1 SGHNT, CDR2 YENEEA. Written as DNA, the CDR3 is TGTGCCAGCAGCCCCGTGGGGGGGCGCCCAGATACGCAGTATTTT. Translating gives CASSPVGGRPDTQYF.